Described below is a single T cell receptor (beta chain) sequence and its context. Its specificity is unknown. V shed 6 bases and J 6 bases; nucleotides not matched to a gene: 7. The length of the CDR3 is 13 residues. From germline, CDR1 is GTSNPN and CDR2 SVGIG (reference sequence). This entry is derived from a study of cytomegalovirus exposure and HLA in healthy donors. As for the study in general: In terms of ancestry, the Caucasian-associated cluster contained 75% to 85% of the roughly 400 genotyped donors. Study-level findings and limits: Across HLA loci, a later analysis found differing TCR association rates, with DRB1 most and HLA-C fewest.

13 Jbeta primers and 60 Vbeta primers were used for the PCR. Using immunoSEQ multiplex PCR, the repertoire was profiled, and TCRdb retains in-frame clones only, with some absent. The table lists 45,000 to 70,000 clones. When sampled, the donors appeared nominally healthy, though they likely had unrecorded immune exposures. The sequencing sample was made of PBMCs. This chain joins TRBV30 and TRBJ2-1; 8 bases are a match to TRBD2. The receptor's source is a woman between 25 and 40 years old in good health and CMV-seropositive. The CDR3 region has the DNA TGTGCCTGTACGGGGGGGCCGGCCAATGAGCAGTTCTTC. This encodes CACTGGPANEQFF.